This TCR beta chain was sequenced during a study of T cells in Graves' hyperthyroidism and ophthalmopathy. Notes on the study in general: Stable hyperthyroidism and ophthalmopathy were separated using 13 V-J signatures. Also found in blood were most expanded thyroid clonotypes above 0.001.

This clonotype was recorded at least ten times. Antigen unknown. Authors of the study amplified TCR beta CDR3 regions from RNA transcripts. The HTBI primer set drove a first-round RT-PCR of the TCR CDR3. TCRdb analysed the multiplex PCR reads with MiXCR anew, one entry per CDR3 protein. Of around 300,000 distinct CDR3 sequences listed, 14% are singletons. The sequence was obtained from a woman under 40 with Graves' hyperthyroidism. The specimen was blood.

The CDR3 sequence: CSARDQGGSTSAQYF. For the CDR3, the DNA is TGCAGTGCTAGAGATCAGGGAGGGTCCACGTCGGCCCAGTACTTC. The chain employs TRBV20-1 and TRBJ2-5, with 7 nucleotides matching TRBD2. The CDR3 is made up of 15 amino acids. The V and J ends lost 0 bases and 9 bases, in that order; junction bases with no gene match: 13. Germline CDR1 DFQATT, CDR2 SNEGSKA (reference sequence).